A single sample gave rise to the 19 T cell receptor beta chains below, sequenced in a study of cytomegalovirus exposure and HLA in healthy donors. It was with 60 Vbeta and 13 Jbeta primers that the PCR ran. Method: immunoSEQ multiplex PCR; TCRdb's copy keeps in-frame clones and lacks some. The sample yields fewer than 80,000 clones, roughly 70% seen once. Sequences were obtained from PBMCs. The source of these receptors is a man in his forties or fifties in good health and CMV-seropositive.

The chain has TRBV5-1 and TRBJ2-7, with 8 bases that match TRBD2. Germline V gives CDR1 SGHRS, CDR2 YFSETQ. V lost 4 bases and J lost 7; bases outside the gene matches: 10. CDR3 length: 14 amino acids. The CDR3 DNA sequence: TGCGCCAGCAGCCAACTAGCGGAGAATAGTGAGCAGTACTTC. It yields the protein CASSQLAENSEQYF.

This clone was seen a few times. The V call is TRBV30, the J call TRBJ2-3; D unclear. Germline assignment: CDR1 GTSNPN and CDR2 SVGIG (reference sequence). V was clipped by 4 bases and J by 6 bases, with 11 bases between them. The CDR3 has 12 amino acids. The CDR3 nucleotides are TGTGCCTGGACTAGGTCGATGGATACGCAGTATTTT. As protein: CAWTRSMDTQYF.

V is TRBV9 and J is TRBJ2-1; the match to TRBD2 covers 14 bases. V was pared by 3 bases and J by 7 bases, with 9 bases of the junction left unmatched. CDR3 length equals 17 residues. CDR1 SGDLS and CDR2 YYNGEE come from the germline V gene. The CDR3 region is CASSGLAGGVTFNEQFF. DNA of the CDR3: TGTGCCAGCAGCGGACTAGCGGGAGGGGTAACCTTTAATGAGCAGTTCTTC.

The chain links TRBV6-5 to TRBJ1-1, with 8 bases identical to TRBD1. The CDR3 loop spans 16 amino acids. Germline values: CDR1 MNHEY, CDR2 SVGAGI. The ends lost 2 bases at V and 0 bases at J; junction bases unmatched: 5. CDR3 residues: CASSYADRGLNTEAFF. CDR3 in DNA: TGTGCCAGCAGTTACGCCGACAGGGGATTGAACACTGAAGCTTTCTTT.

By share of the sample, this clone is medium-sized. CDR3 region: CASSDTGGSGANVLTF. DNA of the CDR3: TGTGCCAGCAGTGACACAGGGGGCTCTGGGGCCAACGTCCTGACTTTC. This rearrangement joins TRBV6-4 to TRBJ2-6, with 8 positions matching TRBD1. The CDR3 extends over 16 amino acids. J gave up 0 bases and V 2 bases, and 0 bases lay outside the gene matches. The germline V gene encodes CDR1 MRHNA and CDR2 SNTAGT.

The chain is built from TRBV5-6 and TRBJ2-1; TRBD2 matches at 8 bases. In germline, CDR1 is SGHDT, CDR2 YYEEEE. This CDR3 spans 15 amino acids. Trimming removed 3 bases from V and 8 bases from J; junction bases left unmatched: 10. CDR3 nucleotides: TGTGCCAGCAGCTCAGGACCGGGACTAGGCGATGAGCAGTTCTTC. Residues: CASSSGPGLGDEQFF.

V gene TRBV12-5 combines with J gene TRBJ2-1, with D perhaps TRBD1 (6 bases). CDR1 is LGHNT, CDR2 FRNRAP, per germline. Deletions cut 4 bases from V and 2 bases from J, with 15 bases between. The CDR3 totals 16 residues. Here the CDR3 DNA reads TGTGCTAGTGGTTCGGCCAGAAAGGGGGCCTACAATGAGCAGTTCTTC. Its translation is CASGSARKGAYNEQFF.

This chain connects TRBV6-5 to TRBJ1-4; maybe TRBD1 (5 bases). Germline V gene data show CDR1 as MNHEY and CDR2 as SVGAGI. There are 14 residues in the CDR3. Trimming removed 2 bases from V and 4 bases from J, with 8 bases in between. The DNA for the CDR3 is TGTGCCAGCAGTTACCGGGACTTTAATGAAAAACTGTTTTTT. Translation: CASSYRDFNEKLFF.

The gene calls are TRBV19 and TRBJ1-1; TRBD1 matches at 7 bases. Looked up from germline, CDR1 is LNHDA and CDR2 is SQIVND (reference sequence). CDR3 length: 15 amino acids. The V and J ends lost 4 bases and 2 bases, in that order; junction bases with no gene match: 7. The DNA for the CDR3 is TGTGCCAGTAGTAAACCCCGGGACAGCAACACTGAAGCTTTCTTT. It yields the protein CASSKPRDSNTEAFF.

The gene calls are TRBV10-2 and TRBJ1-1; 11 bases are a match to TRBD1. Germline-derived CDR1 and CDR2 are WSHSY and SAAADI. The length of the CDR3 is 17 residues. V shed 4 bases, J shed 4 bases, and the junction held 11 bases outside the gene matches. CDR3 bases: TGCGCCAGCAGTGGGAGTTCCGGGACAGGGGGAATCACTGAAGCTTTCTTT. This codes for CASSGSSGTGGITEAFF.

This chain uses TRBV2 with TRBJ1-1; unclear D gene. Trimming removed 4 bases at V and 0 bases at J, with 9 bases between. Germline CDR1 SNHLY, CDR2 FYNNEI. The CDR3 consists of 14 residues. The CDR3: CASSAEVMNTEAFF. The DNA for the CDR3 is TGTGCCAGCAGTGCCGAGGTCATGAACACTGAAGCTTTCTTT.

The chain combines TRBV6-1 with TRBJ1-1, with TRBD1 matching over 7 bases. CDR1 is MNHNS, CDR2 SASEGT, per germline. Losses at the gene ends were 6 bases for V and 4 bases for J; bases not matched to a gene: 5. The CDR3 is 13 residues long. Here the CDR3 DNA reads TGTGCCAGCAGCGTCGACAGGGCCACTGAAGCTTTCTTT. Protein: CASSVDRATEAFF.

This chain connects TRBV7-3 to TRBJ1-1, with D perhaps matching TRBD1 (6 bases). Germline CDR1 reads SGHTA; CDR2 reads FQGTGA. The CDR3 totals 15 residues. The V end lost 4 bases, the J end lost 3 bases, and 15 bases lay between the germline ends. As DNA, the CDR3 is TGTGCCAGCAGCTCACAGGGTAGTGGAGACACTGAAGCTTTCTTT. Its translation is CASSSQGSGDTEAFF.

This clone appeared a few times. The V gene is TRBV5-6, the J gene TRBJ2-3; 12 positions match TRBD2. Germline CDR1 is SGHDT and CDR2 is YYEEEE. With V trimmed by 1 base and J by 8 bases, 5 bases remained unmatched. The CDR3 runs 15 residues. CDR3 sequence reads: CASSLMTSGGATQYF. CDR3 DNA: TGTGCCAGCAGCTTGATGACTAGCGGGGGTGCTACGCAGTATTTT.

This chain uses TRBV5-1 with TRBJ2-1, with 11 bases that match TRBD2. The CDR3 totals 16 residues. Germline CDR1 SGHRS, CDR2 YFSETQ. Losses at the gene ends were 0 bases for V and 4 bases for J; bases not matched to a gene: 3. This chain's CDR3 is CASSLGGLADYNEQFF. As DNA, the CDR3 is TGCGCCAGCAGCTTGGGGGGACTAGCGGATTACAATGAGCAGTTCTTC.

The V gene is TRBV4-1, the J gene TRBJ2-5, with 16 bases lining up with TRBD2. This CDR3 comprises 20 residues. Trimming took 4 bases from V and 1 from J; bases not matched to a gene: 12. CDR1 is MGHRA, CDR2 YSYEKL, per germline. The DNA for the CDR3 is TGCGCCAGCAGCCTAGGCGGGACTAGCGGGAGGGGAGCCTTCCAAGAGACCCAGTACTTC. Protein: CASSLGGTSGRGAFQETQYF.

This chain links TRBV7-7 with TRBJ2-3, with D hard to call. The CDR3 is 14 residues long. V was shortened by 5 bases and J by 0 bases, with 9 bases between the two germline ends. Germline V gene sequence: CDR1 SSHAT, CDR2 FNYEAQ (reference sequence). In nucleotides, the CDR3 is TGTGCCAGCAGCCTACTCGGGAGCACAGATACGCAGTATTTT. Protein product: CASSLLGSTDTQYF.

CDR3 amino acids: CASSLAGDRDYEQYF. CDR3 nucleotide sequence: TGTGCCAGCAGCTTAGCCGGGGACAGGGACTACGAGCAGTACTTC. V is TRBV11-3 and J is TRBJ2-7; 9 nucleotides line up with TRBD1. V shed 1 base, J shed 3 bases, and the junction held 4 bases outside the gene matches. The CDR3 sequence is 15 residues long. CDR1 is SGHNT, CDR2 YENEEA, per germline.

This chain links TRBV6-1 with TRBJ2-7; the D gene is possibly TRBD1 (6 bases). The length of the CDR3 is 15 residues. Trimming removed 1 base at V and 3 bases at J, with 13 bases between. The germline V gene has CDR1 MNHNS and CDR2 SASEGT. CDR3 DNA sequence: TGTGCCAGCAGTGAAGACAGGGTCATTCTCTACGAGCAGTACTTC. It encodes CASSEDRVILYEQYF.